A selection of T cell receptor beta chains follows, all from one sample in a study of cytomegalovirus exposure and HLA in healthy donors. TCRdb's copy holds only in-frame clones and misses some; the assay was immunoSEQ multiplex PCR. The table includes about 88,000 clones, 90% detected once. Sequenced: PBMCs. The receptors stem from a man aged 18-30 years in good health and CMV-seronegative. Each CDR3 is given with its conserved first and last residue. The order of the fields is J gene, D gene, V gene, clone size, CDR3 DNA, CDR3 protein. A D gene is named only where the DNA matches it firmly. Not all rows give a size; the values are once, few, many and, for expanded clones, a class.

J: TRBJ2-1
D: .
V: TRBV25-1
size: .
DNA: TGTGCCAGCAGCAGGGGAAGCTCCTACAATGAGCAGTTCTTC
CDR3: CASSRGSSYNEQFF

J: TRBJ2-1
D: TRBD2
V: TRBV4-1
size: .
DNA: TGCGCCAGCAGCCAAGAGGGACTAGCGGGAACGGGCTCCTACAATGAGCAGTTCTTC
CDR3: CASSQEGLAGTGSYNEQFF

J: TRBJ2-3
D: TRBD1
V: TRBV5-8
size: .
DNA: TGTGCCAGCAGGCGGGGACAGGGGAGGACAGATACGCAGTATTTT
CDR3: CASRRGQGRTDTQYF

J: TRBJ2-1
D: .
V: TRBV5-4
size: once
DNA: TGTGCCAGCAGTTTCGACAGGGGACTACTCAATGAGCAGTTCTTC
CDR3: CASSFDRGLLNEQFF

J: TRBJ2-7
D: TRBD1
V: TRBV5-4
size: .
DNA: TGTGCCAGCAGCTTGGGGACAGGGGGGACCTACGAGCAGTACTTC
CDR3: CASSLGTGGTYEQYF

J: TRBJ2-1
D: TRBD2
V: TRBV11-2
size: .
DNA: TGTGCCAGCACCTGGACTAGCGGGATCAATGAGCAGTTCTTC
CDR3: CASTWTSGINEQFF

J: TRBJ2-2
D: TRBD2
V: TRBV9
size: .
DNA: TGTGCCAGCAGCGGACTAGCGGGAACCGGCACCGGGGAGCTGTTTTTT
CDR3: CASSGLAGTGTGELFF

J: TRBJ2-7
D: .
V: TRBV9
size: .
DNA: TGTGCCAGCAGCGTAGCGGAGAAGGTCTACGAGCAGTACTTC
CDR3: CASSVAEKVYEQYF

J: TRBJ1-2
D: TRBD1
V: TRBV28
size: .
DNA: TGTGCCAGCAATCCTTCCCCCCCGAGACAGGGTGACACCTTC
CDR3: CASNPSPPRQGDTF

J: TRBJ2-7
D: TRBD1
V: TRBV5-1
size: .
DNA: TGCGCCAGCAGCTTCAGAATAGACAGGGACGAGCAGTACTTC
CDR3: CASSFRIDRDEQYF

J: TRBJ1-6
D: TRBD1
V: TRBV5-1
size: .
DNA: TGCGCCAGCAGCTTGGTATCAGGGGGAAATTCACCCCTCCACTTT
CDR3: CASSLVSGGNSPLHF

J: TRBJ2-7
D: .
V: TRBV18
size: .
DNA: TGTGCCAGCTCTCCGGACAGTCAAGGTGAGCAGTACTTC
CDR3: CASSPDSQGEQYF

J: TRBJ2-2
D: .
V: TRBV30
size: few
DNA: TGTGCCTGTCCTCGTGGATTCGGGAGACACACCGGGGAGCTGTTTTTT
CDR3: CACPRGFGRHTGELFF

J: TRBJ2-7
D: TRBD1
V: TRBV7-8
size: .
DNA: TGTGCCAGCAGCCACCGGGACAGGAGGTACGAGCAGTACTTC
CDR3: CASSHRDRRYEQYF

J: TRBJ1-4
D: .
V: TRBV18
size: .
DNA: TGTGCCAGCTCACCCCCAGGGTTACGAGAAAAACTGTTTTTT
CDR3: CASSPPGLREKLFF

J: TRBJ2-3
D: TRBD2
V: TRBV6-5
size: once
DNA: TGTGCCAGCAGTTGGACTAGCGGAGCAAGCACAGATACGCAGTATTTT
CDR3: CASSWTSGASTDTQYF

J: TRBJ2-2
D: .
V: TRBV4-2
size: few
DNA: TGTGCCAGCAGCCAAGGGGGAGCGGACACCGGGGAGCTGTTTTTT
CDR3: CASSQGGADTGELFF

J: TRBJ1-2
D: .
V: TRBV2
size: .
DNA: TGTGCCAGCAGTGAGGACAGCCCCTATGTCGGCTACACCTTC
CDR3: CASSEDSPYVGYTF

J: TRBJ1-5
D: TRBD1
V: TRBV28
size: .
DNA: TGTGCCAGCAGGCGACAGGGGGGACCTAGAAATCAGCCCCAGCATTTT
CDR3: CASRRQGGPRNQPQHF

J: TRBJ2-5
D: .
V: TRBV7-9
size: .
DNA: TGTGCCAGCAGCTTAAGGGGGGAGACCCAGTACTTC
CDR3: CASSLRGETQYF

J: TRBJ2-6
D: .
V: TRBV5-1
size: few
DNA: TGCGCCAGCAGCTTAATGGGCGGGAACTCTGGGGCCAACGTCCTGACTTTC
CDR3: CASSLMGGNSGANVLTF

J: TRBJ2-7
D: TRBD2
V: TRBV18
size: .
DNA: TGTGCCAGCTCCCCGAGTGGCAGCCCTGGGGGGGAACAGTACTTC
CDR3: CASSPSGSPGGEQYF

J: TRBJ1-4
D: .
V: TRBV9
size: .
DNA: TGTGCCAGCAGCTGGGGCCCAACTAATGAAAAACTGTTTTTT
CDR3: CASSWGPTNEKLFF

J: TRBJ1-2
D: TRBD1
V: TRBV7-8
size: .
DNA: TGTGCCAGCAGCTTAGGACAGGGGGCGTATGGCTACACCTTC
CDR3: CASSLGQGAYGYTF

J: TRBJ2-3
D: .
V: TRBV7-9
size: .
DNA: TGTGCCAGCAGCTTAGTCCCCCTTACACCGCAGTATTTT
CDR3: CASSLVPLTPQYF

J: TRBJ2-3
D: .
V: TRBV9
size: .
DNA: TGTGCCAGCAGCGTAGCTACATCTGTGGAGGGACTTAACACAGATACGCAGTATTTT
CDR3: CASSVATSVEGLNTDTQYF

J: TRBJ1-1
D: TRBD1
V: TRBV6-5
size: .
DNA: TGTGCCAGCAGTTACTACGGCAGGGGGCCGAGCACTGAAGCTTTCTTT
CDR3: CASSYYGRGPSTEAFF

J: TRBJ1-1
D: TRBD1
V: TRBV29-1
size: once
DNA: TGCAGCGTCCTAAGCGTCGGGACAGGGAGTACTGAAGCTTTCTTT
CDR3: CSVLSVGTGSTEAFF

J: TRBJ2-7
D: TRBD1
V: TRBV29-1
size: .
DNA: TGCAGCGTCCTCAAACAGGGGAAACCGGGCGAGCAGTACTTC
CDR3: CSVLKQGKPGEQYF

J: TRBJ2-7
D: TRBD2
V: TRBV28
size: .
DNA: TGTGCCAGCAGTTTATTGGTGGGAGGGCCAACTGGTTACGAGCAGTACTTC
CDR3: CASSLLVGGPTGYEQYF